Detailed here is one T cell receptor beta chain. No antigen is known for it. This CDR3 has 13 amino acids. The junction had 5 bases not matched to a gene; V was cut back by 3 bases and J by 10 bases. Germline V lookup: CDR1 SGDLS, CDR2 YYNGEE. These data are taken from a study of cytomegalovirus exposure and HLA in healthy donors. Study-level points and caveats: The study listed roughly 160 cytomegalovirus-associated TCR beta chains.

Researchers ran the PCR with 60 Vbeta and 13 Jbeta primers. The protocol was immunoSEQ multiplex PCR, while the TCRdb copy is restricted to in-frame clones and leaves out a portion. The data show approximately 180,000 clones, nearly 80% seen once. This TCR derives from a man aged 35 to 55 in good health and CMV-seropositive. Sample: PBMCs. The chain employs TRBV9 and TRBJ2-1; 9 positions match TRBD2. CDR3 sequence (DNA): TGTGCCAGCAGCGGGCCAGCGGGAGGAGAGCAGTTCTTC. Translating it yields CASSGPAGGEQFF.